The 5 T cell receptor beta chains reported below all come from one sample, sequenced in a study of low-dose radiotherapy and immunotherapy resistance in tumors. Time point here: before trial treatment. For amplifying TCRs, the PCR ran for 15 to 20 cycles with Phusion, which was used together with a constant-region primer and the adapter on the V primers. TCRdb redid the calling of the reads with MiXCR, one entry per CDR3 protein. Of some 45,000 distinct CDR3 sequences listed, approximately 10% are singletons. This material consisted of PBMCs, taken before treatment. These TCRs come from a female donor with ovarian cancer.

This clonotype showed up many times. The chain is built from TRBV5-6 and TRBJ2-2; TRBD1 or TRBD2 may be the D gene (5 bases each). This CDR3 has 15 residues. With 2 bases removed from V and 3 bases from J, the gap between germline ends came to 11 bases. CDR1 is SGHDT and CDR2 is YYEEEE in the germline V gene. In DNA form, the CDR3 reads TGTGCCAGCAGCTTATGGGACCCCTACACCGGGGAGCTGTTTTTT. Its translation: CASSLWDPYTGELFF.

This clonotype was counted ten times or more. The gene calls are TRBV15 and TRBJ1-1; TRBD1 matches at 8 bases. There are 16 residues in the CDR3. Germline V gene data show CDR1 as LNHNV and CDR2 as YYDKDF (reference sequence). Trimming took 5 bases from V and 5 from J; bases not matched to a gene: 13. The CDR3 region has the DNA TGTGCCACCAGCGGAGGGGTTGGACAGGGCGGGACTGAAGCTTTCTTT. Protein product: CATSGGVGQGGTEAFF. The full variable domain, in which reference TRBV15 and TRBJ1-1 provide the parts outside the CDR3, is DAMVIQNPRYQVTQFGKPVTLSCSQTLNHNVMYWYQQKSSQAPKLLFHYYDKDFNNEADTPDNFQSRRPNTSFCFLDIRSPGLGDTAMYLCATSGGVGQGGTEAFFGQGTRLTVV.

This clonotype was observed a handful of times. The rearrangement uses TRBV9 and TRBJ2-7, with a tentative D call TRBD2 (5 bases). There are 14 residues in the CDR3. Germline V lookup: CDR1 SGDLS, CDR2 YYNGEE. The V end lost 4 bases, the J end lost 2 bases, and 13 bases lay between the germline ends. CDR3 coding DNA: TGTGCCAGCAGCCCGCGGACTGATCCCTACGAGCAGTACTTC. It translates to CASSPRTDPYEQYF.

This clonotype was detected only once. The chain is built from TRBV2 and TRBJ2-7; D is undetermined. The V end lost 8 bases, the J end lost 2 bases, and 10 bases lay between the germline ends. The length of the CDR3 is 12 residues. CDR1 SNHLY and CDR2 FYNNEI come from the germline V gene. The CDR3 loop reads CASGDEPYEQYF. CDR3 DNA sequence: TGTGCCAGCGGAGACGAACCCTACGAGCAGTACTTC. The whole variable domain, filled in from reference TRBV2 and TRBJ2-7, reads EPEVTQTPSHQVTQMGQEVILRCVPISNHLYFYWYRQILGQKVEFLVSFYNNEISEKSEIFDDQFSVERPDGSNFTLKIRSTKLEDSAMYFCASGDEPYEQYFGPGTRLTVT.

In this sample, this clonotype turned up many times. J is TRBJ1-1 and V is TRBV15; D call uncertain. Trimming cost V 7 bases and J 3 bases, with 15 bases left between them. Germline CDR1 LNHNV, CDR2 YYDKDF (reference sequence). The CDR3 extends over 14 amino acids. CDR3 bases: TGTGCCACCATCCCCTCAGACGGATACACTGAAGCTTTCTTT. It codes for CATIPSDGYTEAFF.